The rows below give T cell receptor beta chains drawn from one sample of a study of shared clonotypes between healthy human individuals. Sequenced by immunoSEQ multiplex PCR; TCRdb stores in-frame clones only, minus some. The sample has about 2 million clones; 85% to 95% are singletons. Sequencing was performed on naive CD4+ T cells sorted from blood. All receptors come from a young man in good health. The CDR3 runs from the conserved cysteine through the conserved F or W. D genes are given only for firm matches. Only part of the rows carry a size: once, few, many, or a class if the clone is expanded.

d_call: TRBD1; j_call: TRBJ1-1; v_call: TRBV30; clone_size: .; cdr3_aa: CAWRRQGGTEAFF; cdr3_nt: TGTGCCTGGAGGCGACAGGGTGGGACTGAAGCTTTCTTT
d_call: .; j_call: TRBJ2-7; v_call: TRBV6-5; clone_size: once; cdr3_aa: CASSYGGQKSYEQYF; cdr3_nt: TGTGCCAGCAGTTACGGCGGGCAAAAATCCTACGAGCAGTACTTC
d_call: TRBD1; j_call: TRBJ1-2; v_call: TRBV28; clone_size: .; cdr3_aa: CASSRQGILYGYTF; cdr3_nt: TGTGCCAGCAGCAGACAGGGGATACTGTATGGCTACACCTTC
d_call: .; j_call: TRBJ2-1; v_call: TRBV11-3; clone_size: .; cdr3_aa: CASSLDRLNEQFF; cdr3_nt: TGTGCCAGCAGCTTAGATAGACTAAATGAGCAGTTCTTC
d_call: TRBD1; j_call: TRBJ1-1; v_call: TRBV5-1; clone_size: .; cdr3_aa: CASSSTGGADTEAFF; cdr3_nt: TGCGCCAGCAGCTCCACAGGGGGCGCGGACACTGAGGCTTTCTTT
d_call: .; j_call: TRBJ2-5; v_call: TRBV10-3; clone_size: .; cdr3_aa: CAISDSGGPETQYF; cdr3_nt: TGTGCCATCAGTGATTCGGGGGGCCCAGAGACCCAGTACTTC
d_call: TRBD2; j_call: TRBJ2-7; v_call: TRBV6-5; clone_size: .; cdr3_aa: CASKVEAGGWYEQYF; cdr3_nt: TGTGCCAGCAAGGTAGAAGCGGGGGGTTGGTACGAGCAGTACTTC
d_call: .; j_call: TRBJ2-7; v_call: TRBV6-5; clone_size: once; cdr3_aa: CASSGGSREQYF; cdr3_nt: TGTGCCAGCAGCGGGGGCTCGAGAGAGCAGTACTTC
d_call: TRBD2; j_call: TRBJ2-3; v_call: TRBV6-5; clone_size: .; cdr3_aa: CASSRTRAADTQYF; cdr3_nt: TGTGCCAGCAGCCGGACTAGAGCGGCAGATACGCAGTATTTT
d_call: TRBD1; j_call: TRBJ2-2; v_call: TRBV6-1; clone_size: .; cdr3_aa: CASSVQGELNTGELFF; cdr3_nt: TGTGCCAGCAGTGTACAGGGGGAATTGAACACCGGGGAGCTGTTTTTT
d_call: .; j_call: TRBJ2-7; v_call: TRBV28; clone_size: .; cdr3_aa: CASRLRWGSPEQYF; cdr3_nt: TGTGCCAGCAGATTGCGGTGGGGTTCGCCCGAGCAGTACTTC
d_call: .; j_call: TRBJ2-3; v_call: TRBV7-2; clone_size: .; cdr3_aa: CASRPSGTDTQYF; cdr3_nt: TGTGCCAGCAGGCCCTCCGGGACAGATACGCAGTATTTT
d_call: .; j_call: TRBJ2-3; v_call: TRBV6-1; clone_size: .; cdr3_aa: CASSPGATQYF; cdr3_nt: TGTGCCAGCAGCCCCGGCGCTACGCAGTATTTT
d_call: .; j_call: TRBJ1-3; v_call: TRBV19; clone_size: few; cdr3_aa: CASSTPDRLFSGNTIYF; cdr3_nt: TGTGCCAGTAGTACCCCGGACCGACTTTTTAGTGGAAACACCATATATTTT
d_call: .; j_call: TRBJ1-3; v_call: TRBV6-6; clone_size: .; cdr3_aa: CASSQTTLGNTIYF; cdr3_nt: TGTGCCAGCAGCCAGACAACTCTAGGAAACACCATATATTTT
d_call: .; j_call: TRBJ1-3; v_call: TRBV4-3; clone_size: .; cdr3_aa: CASSQDRAGSGNTIYF; cdr3_nt: TGCGCCAGCAGCCAAGATCGGGCGGGTAGTGGAAACACCATATATTTT
d_call: .; j_call: TRBJ2-7; v_call: TRBV6-1; clone_size: .; cdr3_aa: CASGDREQYF; cdr3_nt: TGTGCCAGCGGCGACAGGGAGCAGTACTTC
d_call: .; j_call: TRBJ1-2; v_call: TRBV28; clone_size: .; cdr3_aa: CASRTSGEGPNYGYTF; cdr3_nt: TGTGCCAGCAGGACGTCGGGGGAGGGCCCTAACTATGGCTACACCTTC
d_call: .; j_call: TRBJ2-2; v_call: TRBV7-2; clone_size: .; cdr3_aa: CASSLVTGRELFF; cdr3_nt: TGTGCCAGCAGCTTAGTTACGGGTCGGGAGCTGTTTTTT
d_call: .; j_call: TRBJ2-2; v_call: TRBV14; clone_size: .; cdr3_aa: CASSRQLANTGELFF; cdr3_nt: TGTGCCAGCAGCCGCCAGCTAGCGAACACCGGGGAGCTGTTTTTT
d_call: TRBD2; j_call: TRBJ2-1; v_call: TRBV10-3; clone_size: .; cdr3_aa: CAIRALAGDYNEQFF; cdr3_nt: TGTGCCATCAGGGCCCTAGCGGGGGATTACAATGAGCAGTTCTTC
d_call: .; j_call: TRBJ1-5; v_call: TRBV18; clone_size: .; cdr3_aa: CASSSGSNQPQHF; cdr3_nt: TGTGCCAGCTCGTCGGGCAGCAATCAGCCCCAGCATTTT
d_call: .; j_call: TRBJ2-5; v_call: TRBV6-5; clone_size: few; cdr3_aa: CASSRQETQYF; cdr3_nt: TGTGCCAGCAGTCGACAAGAGACCCAGTACTTC
d_call: .; j_call: TRBJ2-3; v_call: TRBV2; clone_size: .; cdr3_aa: CASSPEWGVLGTDTQYF; cdr3_nt: TGTGCCAGCAGCCCCGAATGGGGGGTCCTGGGCACAGATACGCAGTATTTT
d_call: .; j_call: TRBJ2-1; v_call: TRBV6-1; clone_size: .; cdr3_aa: CASLGLFYNEQFF; cdr3_nt: TGTGCCAGCCTCGGACTTTTTTACAATGAGCAGTTCTTC
d_call: .; j_call: TRBJ2-2; v_call: TRBV28; clone_size: .; cdr3_aa: CASSLFSPGTGELFF; cdr3_nt: TGTGCCAGCAGTTTATTTAGCCCCGGCACCGGGGAGCTGTTTTTT
d_call: .; j_call: TRBJ2-2; v_call: TRBV5-6; clone_size: .; cdr3_aa: CASSLDYLGNTGELFF; cdr3_nt: TGTGCCAGCAGCTTAGACTACCTTGGGAACACCGGGGAGCTGTTTTTT
d_call: TRBD2; j_call: TRBJ2-7; v_call: TRBV7-6; clone_size: .; cdr3_aa: CASSLARGGLYEQYF; cdr3_nt: TGTGCCAGCAGCTTAGCGCGCGGGGGACTCTACGAGCAGTACTTC
d_call: .; j_call: TRBJ1-1; v_call: TRBV6-1; clone_size: .; cdr3_aa: CASSESGALWAFF; cdr3_nt: TGTGCCAGCAGTGAATCCGGGGCCCTTTGGGCTTTCTTT
d_call: .; j_call: TRBJ1-1; v_call: TRBV2; clone_size: .; cdr3_aa: CASILERLEAFF; cdr3_nt: TGTGCCAGCATCCTAGAAAGGCTTGAAGCTTTCTTT
d_call: .; j_call: TRBJ2-5; v_call: TRBV5-1; clone_size: once; cdr3_aa: CASSLIGSEETQYF; cdr3_nt: TGCGCCAGCAGCTTGATCGGGAGTGAAGAGACCCAGTACTTC
d_call: TRBD1; j_call: TRBJ1-5; v_call: TRBV7-9; clone_size: .; cdr3_aa: CASSRTGGSGNQPQHF; cdr3_nt: TGTGCCAGCAGTCGGACAGGGGGTTCGGGAAATCAGCCCCAGCATTTT
d_call: .; j_call: TRBJ1-3; v_call: TRBV5-6; clone_size: .; cdr3_aa: CASRFGMAATGNTIYF; cdr3_nt: TGTGCCAGCCGGTTCGGGATGGCCGCGACTGGAAACACCATATATTTT
d_call: .; j_call: TRBJ1-6; v_call: TRBV15; clone_size: once; cdr3_aa: CATSRDSLSSYNSPLHF; cdr3_nt: TGTGCCACCAGCAGAGATTCACTGAGCTCCTATAATTCACCCCTCCACTTT
d_call: TRBD2; j_call: TRBJ2-3; v_call: TRBV9; clone_size: .; cdr3_aa: CASSVEAGGPGTDTQYF; cdr3_nt: TGTGCCAGCAGCGTAGAAGCGGGGGGGCCAGGCACAGATACGCAGTATTTT
d_call: .; j_call: TRBJ2-5; v_call: TRBV30; clone_size: .; cdr3_aa: CAWSVVRGPGSQYF; cdr3_nt: TGTGCCTGGAGTGTAGTCCGGGGCCCCGGGTCCCAGTACTTC
d_call: TRBD2; j_call: TRBJ2-3; v_call: TRBV18; clone_size: .; cdr3_aa: CASSLLAGTDTQYF; cdr3_nt: TGTGCCAGCTCTTTACTAGCGGGAACAGATACGCAGTATTTT
d_call: .; j_call: TRBJ2-1; v_call: TRBV11-2; clone_size: .; cdr3_aa: CASSLLDQAVKEQFF; cdr3_nt: TGTGCCAGCAGCTTACTCGATCAGGCCGTTAAGGAGCAGTTCTTC
d_call: TRBD2; j_call: TRBJ2-1; v_call: TRBV27; clone_size: .; cdr3_aa: CASSQRTSGYNEQFF; cdr3_nt: TGTGCCAGCAGTCAGAGGACTAGCGGCTACAATGAGCAGTTCTTC